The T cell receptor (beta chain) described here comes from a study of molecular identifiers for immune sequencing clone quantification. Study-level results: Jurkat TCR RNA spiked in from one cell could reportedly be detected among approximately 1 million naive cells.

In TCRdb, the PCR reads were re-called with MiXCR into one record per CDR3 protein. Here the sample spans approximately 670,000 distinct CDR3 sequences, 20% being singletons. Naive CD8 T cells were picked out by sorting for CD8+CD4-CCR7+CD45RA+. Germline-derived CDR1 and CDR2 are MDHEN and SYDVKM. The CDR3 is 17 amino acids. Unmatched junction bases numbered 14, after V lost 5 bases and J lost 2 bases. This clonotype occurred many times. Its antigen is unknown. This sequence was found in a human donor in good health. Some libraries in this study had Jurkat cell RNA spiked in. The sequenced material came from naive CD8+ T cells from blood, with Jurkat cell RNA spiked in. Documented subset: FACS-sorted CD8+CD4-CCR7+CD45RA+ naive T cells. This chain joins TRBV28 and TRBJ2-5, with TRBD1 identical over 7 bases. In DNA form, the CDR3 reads TGTGCCAGCAGTCCAAGCCGGACAGGCCCCATTCAAGAGACCCAGTACTTC. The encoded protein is CASSPSRTGPIQETQYF. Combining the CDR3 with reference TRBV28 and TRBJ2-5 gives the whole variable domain DVKVTQSSRYLVKRTGEKVFLECVQDMDHENMFWYRQDPGLGLRLIYFSYDVKMKEKGDIPEGYSVSREKKERFSLILESASTNQTSMYLCASSPSRTGPIQETQYFGPGTRLLVL.